Following are 25 T cell receptor beta chains from one sample sequenced in a study of blood T cell repertoires in COVID-19. The assay was immunoSEQ multiplex PCR, and TCRdb's table has in-frame clones only and misses some. Of about 99,000 clones listed, about 88% were seen once; the top ten hold 6% to 6.5%. Specimen: peripheral blood. The receptors come from a human donor in a cohort sampled during active COVID-19.

The chain joins TRBV2 to TRBJ2-5, with 9 positions matching TRBD2. V shed 3 bases, J shed 0 bases, and the junction held 5 bases outside the gene matches. Germline CDR1 reads SNHLY; CDR2 reads FYNNEI. The CDR3 sequence is 16 residues long. The CDR3 region is CASSESASGDQETQYF. The CDR3 bases are TGTGCCAGCAGTGAGTCGGCTAGCGGGGACCAAGAGACCCAGTACTTC.

A note on this clone: The same CDR3 is also encoded by other DNA sequences in this sample. The V call is TRBV5-1, the J call TRBJ2-3; 7 bases are shared with TRBD1. CDR1 and CDR2 from the germline V gene are SGHRS and YFSETQ. Trimming at V came to 2 bases and at J to 1 base, leaving 1 base not matched to a gene. The CDR3 has 14 residues. CDR3 region: CASSFTGGTDTQYF. The CDR3 DNA follows: TGCGCCAGCAGCTTTACAGGGGGCACAGATACGCAGTATTTT.

V and J are TRBV4-2 and TRBJ2-5, with D unresolved. The V and J ends lost 0 bases and 3 bases respectively, with 5 bases between them. Looked up from germline, CDR1 is LGHNA and CDR2 is YNFKEQ. The CDR3 length is 13 residues. In DNA, the CDR3 is TGTGCCAGCAGCCAAGATCAGAAAGAGACCCAGTACTTC. It translates to CASSQDQKETQYF.

This sequence joins TRBV5-8 and TRBJ1-2; D is possibly TRBD1 (5 bases). The CDR3 length is 14 residues. Trimming pared 0 bases from V and 8 bases from J, leaving 14 bases between. Per the germline V gene, CDR1 is SGHTS and CDR2 is YDEGEE. The CDR3 DNA reads as TGTGCCAGCAGCTTGGGCCAGCTCGGGGGAGGCTACACCTTC. The encoded protein is CASSLGQLGGGYTF.

DNA for the CDR3: TGTGCCAGCAGCCTCGGACAGTTCACTGAAGCTTTCTTT. Protein product: CASSLGQFTEAFF. The chain joins TRBV9 to TRBJ1-1; weak D call: TRBD1 (6 bases). The CDR3 covers 13 residues. Germline values: CDR1 SGDLS, CDR2 YYNGEE. Trimming shortened V by 4 bases and J by 4 bases, and 11 bases separated the two germline ends.

J is TRBJ1-1 and V is TRBV11-2, with D possibly being TRBD1 (6 bases). Looked up from germline, CDR1 is SGHAT and CDR2 is FQNNGV. V was shortened by 1 base and J by 4 bases, with 10 bases between the two germline ends. The CDR3 runs to 14 residues. The CDR3 DNA reads TGTGCCAGCAGCTTAGTGCAAGGGGGCACTGAAGCTTTCTTT. Its translation: CASSLVQGGTEAFF.

The chain employs TRBV16 and TRBJ2-7, with 16 bases fitting TRBD2. V lost 4 bases to trimming and J lost 6 bases; unmatched junction nucleotides: 12. This CDR3 has 18 amino acids. Looked up from germline, CDR1 is KGHSY and CDR2 is FQNENV. The DNA of the CDR3 is TGTGCCAGCAGCCTTGGGACTAGCGGGAGGGCCGACGGTGGCGAGCAGTACTTC. This sequence encodes CASSLGTSGRADGGEQYF. The full variable domain, completed using reference TRBV16 and TRBJ2-7, is GEEVAQTPKHLVRGEGQKAKLYCAPIKGHSYVFWYQQVLKNEFKFLISFQNENVFDETGMPKERFSAKCLPNSPCSLEIQATKLEDSAVYFCASSLGTSGRADGGEQYFGPGTRLTVT.

The rearrangement uses TRBV5-1 and TRBJ2-7; 10 bases align to TRBD1. From germline, CDR1 is SGHRS and CDR2 YFSETQ. V lost 4 bases, J lost 0 bases, and 7 bases stayed unmatched. This CDR3 spans 16 amino acids. CDR3 protein: CASSPAGQGSSYEQYF. The CDR3 DNA reads TGCGCCAGCAGCCCAGCGGGACAGGGGAGCTCCTACGAGCAGTACTTC. Looking up the rest from reference TRBV5-1 and TRBJ2-7 gives the full variable domain: KAGVTQTPRYLIKTRGQQVTLSCSPISGHRSVSWYQQTPGQGLQFLFEYFSETQRNKGNFPGRFSGRQFSNSRSEMNVSTLELGDSALYLCASSPAGQGSSYEQYFGPGTRLTVT.

V gene TRBV9 combines with J gene TRBJ2-3; D gene unclear. This CDR3 region has 16 residues. V lost 0 bases and J lost 0, with 11 bases in between. Per germline, CDR1 SGDLS and CDR2 YYNGEE. The CDR3 sequence is CASSVVGGPSTDTQYF. CDR3 DNA sequence: TGTGCCAGCAGCGTAGTAGGTGGGCCCAGCACAGATACGCAGTATTTT.

The chain is built from TRBV6-5 and TRBJ1-1; no clear D gene. Trimming left V 6 bases short and J 1 base short, with 9 bases between. There are 13 residues in the CDR3. The V gene's germline CDR1 is MNHEY and CDR2 SVGAGI. The DNA for the CDR3 is TGTGCCAGCAGCGCCAACTGGAACACTGAAGCTTTCTTT. Its protein is CASSANWNTEAFF.

This chain joins TRBV2 and TRBJ1-1, with 9 positions matching TRBD1. Germline CDR1 SNHLY, CDR2 FYNNEI. Losses at the gene ends were 6 bases for V and 3 bases for J; bases not matched to a gene: 11. This CDR3 is built from 16 residues. The CDR3 nucleotides are TGTGCCAGCAGGTATACAGGGGGCGAACGGTACACTGAAGCTTTCTTT. Protein sequence: CASRYTGGERYTEAFF.

The J gene is TRBJ2-5, the V gene TRBV28, with D maybe TRBD1 (7 bases). The V gene's germline CDR1 is MDHEN and CDR2 SYDVKM. This CDR3 spans 14 amino acids. CDR3 in DNA: TGTGCAACCGCCCAGGGGGGTAGTGGGGAGACCCAGTACTTC. Amino acid sequence: CATAQGGSGETQYF.

The chain joins TRBV5-4 to TRBJ2-3; a weak D match, TRBD1 (5 bases). Germline lookup yields CDR1 SGHNT and CDR2 YYREEE (reference sequence). The CDR3 sequence is 15 residues long. Deletions cut 4 bases from V and 2 bases from J, with 14 bases between. Written as DNA, the CDR3 is TGTGCCAGCAGCCGTCGCTCAGGGTACACAGATACGCAGTATTTT. Encoded protein: CASSRRSGYTDTQYF.

The chain carries TRBV5-6 and TRBJ1-1, with 8 nucleotides matching TRBD1. The CDR3 sequence is 18 residues long. With V trimmed by 4 bases and J by 6 bases, 20 bases remained unmatched. Germline-derived CDR1 and CDR2 are SGHDT and YYEEEE. CDR3 coding DNA: TGTGCCAGCAGCGACACGTCGGCAGGGGGCGCGAATCATGCTGAAGCTTTCTTT. Residues: CASSDTSAGGANHAEAFF.

V is TRBV11-2 and J is TRBJ2-1; 12 nucleotides agree with TRBD2. This CDR3 is 16 amino acids long. With 5 bases clipped from V and 5 bases from J, the junction kept 7 bases outside the gene matches. CDR1 SGHAT and CDR2 FQNNGV come from the germline V gene. CDR3 in DNA: TGTGCCAGCAGCCCGCTAGCGGGAGGGCTTCACAATGAGCAGTTCTTC. Translated, it gives CASSPLAGGLHNEQFF.

CDR3 amino acids: CASSLSLRGEGNQPQHF. For the CDR3, the DNA is TGTGCCAGCAGTTTATCTCTACGGGGTGAGGGCAATCAGCCCCAGCATTTT. J is TRBJ1-5 and V is TRBV28; D ambiguous. This CDR3 is 17 amino acids long. Germline V gene sequence: CDR1 MDHEN, CDR2 SYDVKM. V was clipped by 1 base and J by 2 bases, with 15 bases between them.

CDR3 loop: CATSGQNSYEQYF. Written as DNA, the CDR3 is TGTGCCACCAGTGGCCAGAACTCCTACGAGCAGTACTTC. The chain combines TRBV24-1 with TRBJ2-7; D is unclear. The CDR3 is 13 amino acids. V lost 5 bases to trimming and J lost 0 bases, with 7 bases between them. The germline V gene has CDR1 KGHDR and CDR2 SFDVKD.

CDR3 sequence (DNA): TGTGCCAGCAGTGAAACCCGGGACTATACTGAAAAACTGTTTTTT. This codes for CASSETRDYTEKLFF. The rearrangement uses TRBV25-1 and TRBJ1-4; D perhaps matches TRBD1 (5 bases). The CDR3 runs 15 residues. Germline V gene sequence: CDR1 MGHDK, CDR2 SYGVNS. V lost 2 bases and J lost 7, with 14 bases in between.

The genes are TRBV13 and TRBJ2-3, with a possible D match to TRBD2 (5 bases). This CDR3 contains 13 residues. Germline V gives CDR1 PRHDT, CDR2 FYEKMQ (reference sequence). Trimming took 5 bases from V and 2 from J, leaving 8 bases between them. The CDR3 coding sequence is TGTGCCAGCAGCGAGGGCCCCACAGATACGCAGTATTTT. This codes for CASSEGPTDTQYF.

J is TRBJ2-2 and V is TRBV19, with a tentative D call TRBD1 (5 bases). The length of the CDR3 is 14 residues. V dropped 9 bases and J dropped 4 bases, with 15 bases sitting between them. Germline assignment: CDR1 LNHDA and CDR2 SQIVND (reference sequence). CDR3 nucleotides: TGTGCCAGCTGTCAGGGCGTCCTCACCGGGGAGCTGTTTTTT. Translation: CASCQGVLTGELFF.

The CDR3 bases are TGTGCCAGCAGTACGGGAAATGAAAAACTGTTTTTT. Translation gives CASSTGNEKLFF. This chain joins TRBV28 and TRBJ1-4; D not certain. Germline V CDR1 and CDR2: MDHEN, SYDVKM. There are 12 residues in the CDR3. V was shortened by 5 bases and J by 5 bases, with 6 bases between the two germline ends.

The rearrangement links TRBV5-4 to TRBJ2-3; 15 bases agree with TRBD2. CDR1 SGHNT and CDR2 YYREEE come from the germline V gene (reference sequence). The CDR3 is 18 amino acids. V lost 0 bases to trimming and J lost 5 bases; unmatched junction nucleotides: 7. CDR3 in DNA: TGTGCCAGCAGCTTGGAGGCTCCGGGACTAGCGGGGGGAGATACGCAGTATTTT. This translates into CASSLEAPGLAGGDTQYF.

The rearrangement links TRBV13 to TRBJ2-1, with 8 bases fitting TRBD1. V lost 0 bases, J lost 8 bases, and 6 bases stayed unmatched. Germline loops: CDR1 PRHDT, CDR2 FYEKMQ (reference sequence). This CDR3 contains 15 residues. The DNA for the CDR3 is TGTGCCAGCAGCTTAGGGCAGGGGGCTGGAGATGAGCAGTTCTTC. This codes for CASSLGQGAGDEQFF.

The chain links TRBV7-6 to TRBJ1-6, with a tentative D call TRBD1 (5 bases). This CDR3 is 16 amino acids long. Trimming stripped 1 base from V and 7 bases from J, with 14 bases between. Germline lookup yields CDR1 SGHVS and CDR2 FNYEAQ. This CDR3 reads CASSLGPAGLNSPLHF. The CDR3 DNA sequence: TGTGCCAGCAGCTTAGGTCCCGCAGGGTTGAATTCACCCCTCCACTTT.

The rearrangement links TRBV9 to TRBJ2-3, with 12 nucleotides matching TRBD2. Trimming removed 6 bases from V and 6 bases from J; junction bases left unmatched: 14. CDR3 size: 17 residues. The germline V gene encodes CDR1 SGDLS and CDR2 YYNGEE. CDR3 in DNA: TGTGCCAGCAACCAACGTCGCAATCTAGCGGGAGGGGATACGCAGTATTTT. Its translation is CASNQRRNLAGGDTQYF.